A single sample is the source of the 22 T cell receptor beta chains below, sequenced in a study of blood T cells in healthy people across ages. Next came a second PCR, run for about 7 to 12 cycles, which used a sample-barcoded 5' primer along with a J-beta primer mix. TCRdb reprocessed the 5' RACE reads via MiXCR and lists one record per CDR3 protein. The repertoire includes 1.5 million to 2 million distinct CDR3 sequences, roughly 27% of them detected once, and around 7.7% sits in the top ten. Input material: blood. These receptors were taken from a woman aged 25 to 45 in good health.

This chain's CDR3 is CATSDSTGYSVETQYF. The CDR3 coding sequence is TGTGCCACCAGTGATTCGACAGGGTATTCGGTAGAGACCCAGTACTTC. J is TRBJ2-5 and V is TRBV24-1, with 7 bases that match TRBD1. V was pared by 2 bases and J by 4 bases, with 9 bases of the junction left unmatched. The CDR3 has 16 residues. The germline gives CDR1 KGHDR, CDR2 SFDVKD.

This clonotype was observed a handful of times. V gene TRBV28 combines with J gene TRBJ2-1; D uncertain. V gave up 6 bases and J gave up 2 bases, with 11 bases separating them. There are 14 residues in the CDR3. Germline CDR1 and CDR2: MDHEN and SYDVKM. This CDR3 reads CASSPSLTYNEQFF. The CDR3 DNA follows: TGTGCCAGCAGCCCCTCCTTGACCTACAATGAGCAGTTCTTC.

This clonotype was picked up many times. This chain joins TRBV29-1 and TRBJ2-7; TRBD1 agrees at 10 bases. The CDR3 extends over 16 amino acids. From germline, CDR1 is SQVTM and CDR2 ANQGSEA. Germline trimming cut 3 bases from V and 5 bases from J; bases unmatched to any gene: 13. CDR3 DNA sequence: TGCAGCGTTGATACCCGGTGGGACAGGGGTGTCCACGAGCAGTACTTC. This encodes CSVDTRWDRGVHEQYF.

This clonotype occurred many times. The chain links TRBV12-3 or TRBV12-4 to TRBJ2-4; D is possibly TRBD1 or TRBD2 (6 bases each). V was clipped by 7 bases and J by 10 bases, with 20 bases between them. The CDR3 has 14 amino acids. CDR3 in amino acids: CASTNREVSRIQYF. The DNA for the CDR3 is TGTGCCAGCACCAACAGGGAGGTATCAAGGATTCAGTACTTC.

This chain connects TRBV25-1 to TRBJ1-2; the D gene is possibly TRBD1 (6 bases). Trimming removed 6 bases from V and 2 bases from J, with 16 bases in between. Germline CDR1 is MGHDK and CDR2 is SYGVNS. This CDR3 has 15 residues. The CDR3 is CASRGDTSGNYGYTF. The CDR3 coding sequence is TGTGCCAGCAGAGGGGACACTTCGGGGAACTATGGCTACACCTTC.

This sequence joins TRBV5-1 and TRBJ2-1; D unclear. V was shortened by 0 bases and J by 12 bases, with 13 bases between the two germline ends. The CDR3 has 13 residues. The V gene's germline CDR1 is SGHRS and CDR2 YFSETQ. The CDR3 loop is CASSLAGIPGQFF. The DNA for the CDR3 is TGCGCCAGCAGCTTGGCCGGTATACCTGGGCAGTTCTTC.

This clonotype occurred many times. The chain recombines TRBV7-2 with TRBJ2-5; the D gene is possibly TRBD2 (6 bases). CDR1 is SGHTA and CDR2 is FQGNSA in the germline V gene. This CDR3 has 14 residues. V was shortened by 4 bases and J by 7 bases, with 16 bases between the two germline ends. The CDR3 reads CASSSQRVGGTQYF. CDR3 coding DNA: TGTGCCAGCAGCTCCCAGAGAGTGGGGGGGACCCAGTACTTC.

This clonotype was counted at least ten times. CDR3 sequence (DNA): TGTGCCAGCAGTCCCACTAGCGGGGGAGCCTACGAGCAGTACTTC. It codes for CASSPTSGGAYEQYF. The genes are TRBV28 and TRBJ2-7, with 11 bases identical to TRBD2. Germline V gene lookup returns CDR1 MDHEN and CDR2 SYDVKM. There are 15 residues in the CDR3. V lost 5 bases to trimming and J lost 2 bases; unmatched junction nucleotides: 5.

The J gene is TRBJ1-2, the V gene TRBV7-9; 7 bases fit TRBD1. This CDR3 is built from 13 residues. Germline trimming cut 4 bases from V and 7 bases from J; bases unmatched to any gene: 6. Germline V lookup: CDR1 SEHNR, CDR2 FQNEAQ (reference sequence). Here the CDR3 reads CASSSTDRIGYTF. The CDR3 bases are TGTGCCAGCAGCTCGACGGACAGGATTGGCTACACCTTC.

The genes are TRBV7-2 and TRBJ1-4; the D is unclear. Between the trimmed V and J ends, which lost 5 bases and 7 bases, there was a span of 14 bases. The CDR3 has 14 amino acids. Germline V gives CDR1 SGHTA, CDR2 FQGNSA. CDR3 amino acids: CASSPTAIPEKLFF. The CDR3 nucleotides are TGTGCCAGCAGCCCGACTGCGATCCCTGAAAAACTGTTTTTT.

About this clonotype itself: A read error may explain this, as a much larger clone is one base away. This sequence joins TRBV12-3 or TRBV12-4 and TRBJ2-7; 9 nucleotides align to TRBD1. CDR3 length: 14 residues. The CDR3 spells CTSRPFGTGYEQYF. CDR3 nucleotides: TGTACCAGCAGACCCTTCGGGACAGGGTACGAGCAGTACTTC.

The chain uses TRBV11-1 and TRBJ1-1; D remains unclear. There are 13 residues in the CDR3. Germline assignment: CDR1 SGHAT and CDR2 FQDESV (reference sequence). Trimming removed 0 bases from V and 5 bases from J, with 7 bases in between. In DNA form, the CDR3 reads TGTGCCAGCAGCTTAGCCAGAAAGACTGAAGCTTTCTTT. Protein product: CASSLARKTEAFF.

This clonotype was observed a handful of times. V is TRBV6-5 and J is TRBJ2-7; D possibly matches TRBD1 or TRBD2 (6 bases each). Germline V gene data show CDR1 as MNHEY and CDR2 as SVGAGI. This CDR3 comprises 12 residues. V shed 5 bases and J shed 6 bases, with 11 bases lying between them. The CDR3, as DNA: TGTGCCAGCAGTGGAGGGGGTTTCGAGCAGTACTTC. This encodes CASSGGGFEQYF.

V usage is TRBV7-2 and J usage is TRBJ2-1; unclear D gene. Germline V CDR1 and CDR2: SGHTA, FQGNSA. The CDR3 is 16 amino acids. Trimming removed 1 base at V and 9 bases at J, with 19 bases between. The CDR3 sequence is CASSLVGPLIDGEQFF. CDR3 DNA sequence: TGTGCCAGCAGCTTAGTGGGTCCGCTGATAGATGGTGAGCAGTTCTTC.

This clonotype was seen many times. The CDR3 reads CSGKQGTNEKLFF. The CDR3 bases are TGCAGCGGCAAACAGGGGACTAATGAAAAACTGTTTTTT. The rearrangement uses TRBV29-1 and TRBJ1-4, with TRBD1 matching over 7 bases. CDR3 length: 13 amino acids. The V segment lost 7 bases and the J segment 2 bases; nucleotides outside the gene matches: 4. CDR1 and CDR2 from the germline V gene are SQVTM and ANQGSEA.

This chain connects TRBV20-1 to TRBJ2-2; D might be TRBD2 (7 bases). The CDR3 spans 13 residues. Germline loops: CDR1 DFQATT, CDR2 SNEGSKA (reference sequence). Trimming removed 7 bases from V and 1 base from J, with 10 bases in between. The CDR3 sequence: CSGEGENTGELFF. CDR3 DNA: TGCAGTGGGGAGGGGGAGAACACCGGGGAGCTGTTTTTT.

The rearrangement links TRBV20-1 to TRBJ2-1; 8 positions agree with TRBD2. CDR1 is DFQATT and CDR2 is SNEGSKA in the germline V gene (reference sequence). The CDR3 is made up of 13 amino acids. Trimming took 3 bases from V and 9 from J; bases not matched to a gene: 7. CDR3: CSARGGGSREQFF. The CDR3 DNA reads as TGCAGTGCTAGGGGCGGGGGGAGTCGTGAGCAGTTCTTC.

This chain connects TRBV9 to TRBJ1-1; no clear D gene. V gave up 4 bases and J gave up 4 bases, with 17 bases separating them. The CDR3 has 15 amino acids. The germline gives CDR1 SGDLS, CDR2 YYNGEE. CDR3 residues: CASSPSPLSGTEAFF. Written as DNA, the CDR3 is TGTGCCAGCAGCCCAAGCCCCCTATCGGGCACTGAAGCTTTCTTT.

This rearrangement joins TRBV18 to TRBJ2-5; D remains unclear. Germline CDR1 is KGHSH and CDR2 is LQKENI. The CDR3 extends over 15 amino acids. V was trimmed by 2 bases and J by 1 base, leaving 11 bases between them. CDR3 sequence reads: CASSPFPEVQETQYF. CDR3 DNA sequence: TGTGCCAGCTCACCATTCCCAGAAGTCCAAGAGACCCAGTACTTC.

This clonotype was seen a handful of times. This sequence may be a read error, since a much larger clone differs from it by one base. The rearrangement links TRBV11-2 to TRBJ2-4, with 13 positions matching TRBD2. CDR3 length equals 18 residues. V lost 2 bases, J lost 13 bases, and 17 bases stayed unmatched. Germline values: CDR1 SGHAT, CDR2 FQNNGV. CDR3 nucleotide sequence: TGTGCCAGCAGCTTAACAATTCCCGGGACTAGCGGGGACAATGAGCAGTACTTC. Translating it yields CASSLTIPGTSGDNEQYF. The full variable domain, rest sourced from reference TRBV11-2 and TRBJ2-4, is EAGVAQSPRYKIIEKRQSVAFWCNPISGHATLYWYQQILGQGPKLLIQFQNNGVVDDSQLPKDRFSAERLKGVDSTLKIQPAKLEDSAVYLCASSLTIPGTSGDNEQYFGAGTRLSVL.

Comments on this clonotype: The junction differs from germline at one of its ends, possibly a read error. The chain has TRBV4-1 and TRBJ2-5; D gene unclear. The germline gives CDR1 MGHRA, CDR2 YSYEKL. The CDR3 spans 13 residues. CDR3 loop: CASSLGDGGTQYF. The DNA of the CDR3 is TGCGCCAGCAGCCTAGGCGACGGCGGCACCCAGTATTTC.

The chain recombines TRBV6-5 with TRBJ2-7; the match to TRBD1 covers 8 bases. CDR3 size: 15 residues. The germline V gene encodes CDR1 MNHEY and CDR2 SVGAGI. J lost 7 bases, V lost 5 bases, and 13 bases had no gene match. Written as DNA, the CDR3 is TGTGCCAGCAGTCCTGACAGGGGCCCTTACAATGAGCAGTACTTC. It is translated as CASSPDRGPYNEQYF.